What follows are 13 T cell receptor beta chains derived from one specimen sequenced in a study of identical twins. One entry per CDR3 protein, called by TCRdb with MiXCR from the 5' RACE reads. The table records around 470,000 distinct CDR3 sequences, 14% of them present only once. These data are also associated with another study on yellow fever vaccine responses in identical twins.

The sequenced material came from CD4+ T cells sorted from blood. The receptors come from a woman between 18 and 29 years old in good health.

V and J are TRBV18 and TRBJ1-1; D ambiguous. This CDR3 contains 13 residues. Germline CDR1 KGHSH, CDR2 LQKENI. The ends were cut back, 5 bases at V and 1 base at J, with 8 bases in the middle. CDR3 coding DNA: TGTGCCAGCTCATATGGAGAGAACACTGAAGCTTTCTTT. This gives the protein CASSYGENTEAFF.

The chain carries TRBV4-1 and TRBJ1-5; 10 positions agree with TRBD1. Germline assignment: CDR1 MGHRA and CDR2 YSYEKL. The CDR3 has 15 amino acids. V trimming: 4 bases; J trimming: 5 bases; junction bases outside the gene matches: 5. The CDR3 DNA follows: TGCGCCAGCAGCCGGCGGACAGGGGGAGATCAGCCCCAGCATTTT. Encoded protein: CASSRRTGGDQPQHF.

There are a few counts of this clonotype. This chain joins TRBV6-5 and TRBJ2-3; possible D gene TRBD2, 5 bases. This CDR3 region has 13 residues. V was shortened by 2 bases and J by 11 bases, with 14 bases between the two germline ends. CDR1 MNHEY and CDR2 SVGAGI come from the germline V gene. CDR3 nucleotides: TGTGCCAGCAGTTACGAGGGATTGGCCATGCAGTATTTT. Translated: CASSYEGLAMQYF.

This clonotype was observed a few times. Here the CDR3 DNA reads TGCAGTGCTATCGGGGGGACTAGCGGGAAGCTGGGGACCCAGTACTTC. Translated, it gives CSAIGGTSGKLGTQYF. The J gene is TRBJ2-5, the V gene TRBV20-1, with 13 bases fitting TRBD2. There are 16 residues in the CDR3. The ends lost 4 bases at V and 7 bases at J; junction bases unmatched: 12. Germline assignment: CDR1 DFQATT and CDR2 SNEGSKA (reference sequence).

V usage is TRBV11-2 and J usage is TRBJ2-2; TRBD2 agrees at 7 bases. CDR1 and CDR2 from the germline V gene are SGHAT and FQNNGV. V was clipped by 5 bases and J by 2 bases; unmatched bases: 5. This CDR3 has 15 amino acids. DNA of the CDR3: TGTGCCAGCAGCCTGGGGACTATTAACACCGGGGAGCTGTTTTTT. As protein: CASSLGTINTGELFF.

As DNA, the CDR3 is TGTGCCAGCAGTACAGGCCATGGCAAAGTCGGGCGCGCTAGTGGCTACACCTTC. It encodes CASSTGHGKVGRASGYTF. The chain has TRBV28 and TRBJ1-2, with a weak D call TRBD1 (5 bases). V lost 5 bases, J lost 7 bases, and 29 bases lay in between. Germline V gene data show CDR1 as MDHEN and CDR2 as SYDVKM. The CDR3 length is 18 residues.

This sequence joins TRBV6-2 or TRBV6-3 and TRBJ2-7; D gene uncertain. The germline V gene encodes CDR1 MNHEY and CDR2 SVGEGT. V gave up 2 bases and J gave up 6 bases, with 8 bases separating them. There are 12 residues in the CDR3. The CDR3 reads CASSYPPREQYF. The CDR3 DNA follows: TGTGCCAGCAGTTACCCCCCGCGCGAGCAGTACTTC.

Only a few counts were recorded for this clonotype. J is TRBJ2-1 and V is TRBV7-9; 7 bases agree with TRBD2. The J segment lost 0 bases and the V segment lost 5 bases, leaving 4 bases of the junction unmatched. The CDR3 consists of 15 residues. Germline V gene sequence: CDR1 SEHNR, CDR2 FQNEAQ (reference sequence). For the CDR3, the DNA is TGTGCCAGCAGCCCGCGGGGGACCTCCTACAATGAGCAGTTCTTC. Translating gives CASSPRGTSYNEQFF.

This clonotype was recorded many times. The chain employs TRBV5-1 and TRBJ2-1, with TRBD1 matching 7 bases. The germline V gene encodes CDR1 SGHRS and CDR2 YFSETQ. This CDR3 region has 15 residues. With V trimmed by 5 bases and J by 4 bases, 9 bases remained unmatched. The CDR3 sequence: CASSVQGIAYNEQFF. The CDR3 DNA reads TGCGCCAGCAGTGTACAGGGGATAGCGTACAATGAGCAGTTCTTC.

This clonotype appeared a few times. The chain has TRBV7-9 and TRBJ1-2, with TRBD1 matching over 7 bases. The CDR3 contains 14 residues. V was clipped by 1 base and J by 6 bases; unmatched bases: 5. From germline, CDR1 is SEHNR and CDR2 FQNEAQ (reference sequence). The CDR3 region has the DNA TGTGCCAGCAGCTTAGGGGCAGGGGGAGATGGCTACACCTTC. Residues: CASSLGAGGDGYTF.

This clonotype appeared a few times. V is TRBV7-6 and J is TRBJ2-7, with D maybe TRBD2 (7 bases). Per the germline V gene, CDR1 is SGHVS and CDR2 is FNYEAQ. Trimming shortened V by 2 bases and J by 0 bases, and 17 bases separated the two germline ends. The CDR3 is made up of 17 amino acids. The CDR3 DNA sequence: TGTGCCAGCAGCTTATCCCACGCGGGGGCTAGCTCCTACGAGCAGTACTTC. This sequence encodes CASSLSHAGASSYEQYF.

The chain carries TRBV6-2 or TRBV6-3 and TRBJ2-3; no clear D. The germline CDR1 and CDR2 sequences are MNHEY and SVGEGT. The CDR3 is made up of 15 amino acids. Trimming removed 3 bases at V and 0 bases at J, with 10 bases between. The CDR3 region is CASSYAPESTDTQYF. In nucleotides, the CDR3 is TGTGCCAGCAGTTATGCCCCGGAAAGCACAGATACGCAGTATTTT.

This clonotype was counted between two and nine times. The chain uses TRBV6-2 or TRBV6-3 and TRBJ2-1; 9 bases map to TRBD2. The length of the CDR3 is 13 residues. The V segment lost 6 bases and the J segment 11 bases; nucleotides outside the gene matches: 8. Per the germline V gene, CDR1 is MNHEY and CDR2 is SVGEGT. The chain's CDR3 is CASRSSGGSKQFF. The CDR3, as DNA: TGTGCCAGCAGAAGTAGCGGGGGATCTAAGCAGTTCTTC.